This T cell receptor beta chain was retrieved from a study of cytomegalovirus exposure and HLA in healthy donors. The germline V gene has CDR1 SGHNT and CDR2 YENEEA. The ends lost 5 bases at V and 6 bases at J; junction bases unmatched: 7. CDR3 size: 16 residues. The primer mix had 60 Vbeta and 13 Jbeta primers. The assay was immunoSEQ multiplex PCR, and TCRdb's table has in-frame clones only and misses some. The data show about 110,000 clones, with about three quarters seen just once and 2.5% to 3.5% held by the top ten. Study-level points and caveats: Serostatus for CMV was the only available immune exposure information. Cytomegalovirus status was reportedly diagnosed by the classifier with high specificity and sensitivity.

As regards this clone: Its antigen is unknown.

This TCR was sampled from a woman aged 55-70 years in good health and CMV-seropositive. The genes are TRBV11-3 and TRBJ2-2; 12 bases agree with TRBD2. What was sequenced was PBMCs. CDR3 sequence: CASSPTSGRMAGELFF. Here the CDR3 DNA reads TGTGCCAGCAGCCCAACTAGCGGGAGGATGGCCGGGGAGCTGTTTTTT.